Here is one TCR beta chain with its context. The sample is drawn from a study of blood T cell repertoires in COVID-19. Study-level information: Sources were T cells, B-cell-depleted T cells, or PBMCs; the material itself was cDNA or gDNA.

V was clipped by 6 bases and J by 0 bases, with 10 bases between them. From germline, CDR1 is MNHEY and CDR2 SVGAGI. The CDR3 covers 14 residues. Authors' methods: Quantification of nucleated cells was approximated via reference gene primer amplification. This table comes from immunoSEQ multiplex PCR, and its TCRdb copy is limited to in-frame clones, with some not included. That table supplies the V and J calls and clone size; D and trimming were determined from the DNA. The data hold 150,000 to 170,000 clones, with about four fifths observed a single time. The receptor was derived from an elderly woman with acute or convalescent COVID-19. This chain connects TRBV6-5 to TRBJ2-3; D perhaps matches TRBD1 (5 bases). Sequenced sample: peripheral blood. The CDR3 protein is CASRHRSSTDTQYF. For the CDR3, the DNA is TGTGCCAGCAGGCACAGGAGTAGCACAGATACGCAGTATTTT.